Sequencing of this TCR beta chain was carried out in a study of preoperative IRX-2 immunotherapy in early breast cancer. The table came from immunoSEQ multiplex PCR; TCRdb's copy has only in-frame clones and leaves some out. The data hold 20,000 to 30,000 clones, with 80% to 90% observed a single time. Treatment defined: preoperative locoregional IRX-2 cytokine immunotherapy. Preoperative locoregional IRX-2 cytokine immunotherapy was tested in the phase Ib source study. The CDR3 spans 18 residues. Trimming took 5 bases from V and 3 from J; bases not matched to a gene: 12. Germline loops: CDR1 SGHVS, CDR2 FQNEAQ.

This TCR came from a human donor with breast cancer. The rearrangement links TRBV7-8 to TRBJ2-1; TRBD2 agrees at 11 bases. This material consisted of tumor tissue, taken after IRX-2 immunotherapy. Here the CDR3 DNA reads TGTGCCAGCAGCCAACACCCCACCGGGACTAGCGGCTACAATGAGCAGTTCTTC. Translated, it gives CASSQHPTGTSGYNEQFF. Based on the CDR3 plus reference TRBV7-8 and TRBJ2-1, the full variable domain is GAGVSQSPRYKVAKRGQDVALRCDPISGHVSLFWYQQALGQGPEFLTYFQNEAQLDKSGLPSDRFFAERPEGSVSTLKIQRTQQEDSAVYLCASSQHPTGTSGYNEQFFGPGTRLTVL.